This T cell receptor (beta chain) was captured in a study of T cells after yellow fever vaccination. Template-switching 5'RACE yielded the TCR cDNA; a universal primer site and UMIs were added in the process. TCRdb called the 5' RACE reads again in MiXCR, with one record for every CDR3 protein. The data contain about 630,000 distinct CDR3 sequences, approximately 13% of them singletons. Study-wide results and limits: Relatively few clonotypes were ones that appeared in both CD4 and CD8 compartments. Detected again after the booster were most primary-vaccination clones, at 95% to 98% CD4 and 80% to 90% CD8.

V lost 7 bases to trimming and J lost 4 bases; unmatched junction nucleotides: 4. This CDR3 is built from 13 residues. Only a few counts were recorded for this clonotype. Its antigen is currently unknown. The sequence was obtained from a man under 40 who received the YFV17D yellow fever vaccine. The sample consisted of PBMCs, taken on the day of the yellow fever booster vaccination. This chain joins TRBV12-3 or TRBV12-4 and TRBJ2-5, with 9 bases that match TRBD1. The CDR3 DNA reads TGTGCCAGCAAACAGACAGGGGGAGAGACCCAGTACTTC. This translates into CASKQTGGETQYF.